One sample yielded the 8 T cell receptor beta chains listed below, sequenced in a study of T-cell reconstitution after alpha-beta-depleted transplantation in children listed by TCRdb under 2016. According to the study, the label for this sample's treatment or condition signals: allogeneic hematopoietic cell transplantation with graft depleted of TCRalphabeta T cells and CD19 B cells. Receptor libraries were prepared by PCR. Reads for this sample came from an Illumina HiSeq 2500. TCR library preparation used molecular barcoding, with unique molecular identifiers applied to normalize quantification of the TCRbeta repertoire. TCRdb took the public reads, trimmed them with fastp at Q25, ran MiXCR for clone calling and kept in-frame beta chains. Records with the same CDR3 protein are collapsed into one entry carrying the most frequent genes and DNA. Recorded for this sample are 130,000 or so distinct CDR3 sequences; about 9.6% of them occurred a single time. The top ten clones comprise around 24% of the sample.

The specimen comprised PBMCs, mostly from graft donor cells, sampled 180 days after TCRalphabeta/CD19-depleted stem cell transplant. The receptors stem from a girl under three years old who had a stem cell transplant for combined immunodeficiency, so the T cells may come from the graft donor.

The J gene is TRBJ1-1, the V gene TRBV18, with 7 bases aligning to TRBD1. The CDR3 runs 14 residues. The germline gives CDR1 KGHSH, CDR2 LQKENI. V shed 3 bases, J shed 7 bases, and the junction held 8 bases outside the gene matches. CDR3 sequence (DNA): TGTGCCAGCTCACCTCAGGGACAGCATCATGAAGCTTTCTTT. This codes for CASSPQGQHHEAFF.

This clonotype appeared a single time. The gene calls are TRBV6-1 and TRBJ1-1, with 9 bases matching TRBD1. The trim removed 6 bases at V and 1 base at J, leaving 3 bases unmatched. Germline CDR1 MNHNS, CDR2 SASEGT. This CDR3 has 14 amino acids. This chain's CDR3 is CASRQGAGNTEAFF. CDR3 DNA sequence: TGTGCCAGCAGACAGGGGGCAGGGAACACTGAAGCTTTCTTT.

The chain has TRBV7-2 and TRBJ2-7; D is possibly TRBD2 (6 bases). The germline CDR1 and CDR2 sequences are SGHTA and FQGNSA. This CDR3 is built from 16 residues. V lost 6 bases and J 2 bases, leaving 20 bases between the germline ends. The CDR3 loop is CASSHSGGVFTYEQYF. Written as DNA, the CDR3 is TGTGCCAGCAGTCACTCGGGCGGGGTCTTTACCTACGAGCAGTACTTC.

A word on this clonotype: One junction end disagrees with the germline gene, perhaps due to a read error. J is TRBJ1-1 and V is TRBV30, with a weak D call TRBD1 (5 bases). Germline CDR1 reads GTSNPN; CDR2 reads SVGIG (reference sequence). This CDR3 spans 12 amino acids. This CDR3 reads CALSVGGTEAFF. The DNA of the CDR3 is TGTGCCTTGAGTGTGGGGGGGACTGAAGCTTTCTTT. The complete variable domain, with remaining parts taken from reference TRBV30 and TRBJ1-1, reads SQTIHQWPATLVQPVGSPLSLECTVEGTSNPNLYWYRQAAGRGLQLLFYSVGIGQISSEVPQNLSASRPQDRQFILSSKKLLLSDSGFYLCALSVGGTEAFFGQGTRLTVV.

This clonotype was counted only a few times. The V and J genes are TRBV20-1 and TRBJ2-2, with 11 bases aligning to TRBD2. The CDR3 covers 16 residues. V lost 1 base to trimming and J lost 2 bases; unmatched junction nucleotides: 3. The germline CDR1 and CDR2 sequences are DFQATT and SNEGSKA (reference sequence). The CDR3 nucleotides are TGCAGTGCTAGAGGAGGGACTAGCGGAAACACCGGGGAGCTGTTTTTT. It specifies CSARGGTSGNTGELFF.

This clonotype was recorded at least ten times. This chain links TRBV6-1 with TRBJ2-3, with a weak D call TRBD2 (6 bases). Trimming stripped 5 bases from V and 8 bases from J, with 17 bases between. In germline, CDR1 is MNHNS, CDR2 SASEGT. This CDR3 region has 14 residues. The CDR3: CASSRDFSFGTQYF. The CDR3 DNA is TGTGCCAGCAGTAGGGACTTCAGTTTCGGTACGCAGTATTTT.

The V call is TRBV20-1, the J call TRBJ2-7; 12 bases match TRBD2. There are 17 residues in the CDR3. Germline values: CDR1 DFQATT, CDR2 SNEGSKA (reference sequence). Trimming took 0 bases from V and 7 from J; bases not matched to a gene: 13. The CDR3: CSARDLRTSGKGYEQYF. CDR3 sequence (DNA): TGCAGTGCTAGAGATCTGAGGACTAGCGGGAAGGGCTATGAGCAGTACTTC.

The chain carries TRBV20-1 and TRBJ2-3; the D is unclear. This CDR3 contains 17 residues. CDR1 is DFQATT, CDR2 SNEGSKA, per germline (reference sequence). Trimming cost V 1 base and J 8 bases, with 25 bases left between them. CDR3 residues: CSARAPRTPSSLGTQYF. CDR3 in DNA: TGCAGTGCTAGAGCTCCCCGTACCCCCTCCAGCCTGGGTACGCAGTATTTT.